These 25 T cell receptor beta chains came from one sample sequenced in a study of monozygotic twins with inflammatory bowel disease. From the 5' RACE reads, TCRdb lists one entry per CDR3 protein and no DNA. With about 450,000 distinct CDR3 sequences in the sample, the ten largest clones hold around 2.4%. Sequenced input: blood. The receptors shown here come from a human donor with ulcerative colitis or Crohn's disease, or a healthy co-twin of an affected twin (not recorded which).

This chain joins TRBV3-1 and TRBJ2-1; TCRdb proposes TRBD2, but this gene call is untestable without DNA. The CDR3 is made up of 15 amino acids. CDR1 LGHDT and CDR2 YNNKEL come from the germline V gene (reference sequence). CDR3 protein: CASSLTASGYNEQFF.

The CDR3 region is CASIRGGLANTGELFF. J is TRBJ2-2 and V is TRBV28; the TCRdb call, TRBD2, lacks DNA for checking. The CDR3 spans 16 residues. Per the germline V gene, CDR1 is MDHEN and CDR2 is SYDVKM.

The chain uses TRBV5-1 and TRBJ1-1. This CDR3 comprises 15 residues. Germline loops: CDR1 SGHRS, CDR2 YFSETQ. This chain's CDR3 is CASSLAGVEGTEAFF. The full variable domain, its missing parts supplied by reference TRBV5-1 and TRBJ1-1, is KAGVTQTPRYLIKTRGQQVTLSCSPISGHRSVSWYQQTPGQGLQFLFEYFSETQRNKGNFPGRFSGRQFSNSRSEMNVSTLELGDSALYLCASSLAGVEGTEAFFGQGTRLTVV.

This chain links TRBV18 with TRBJ2-7; absent DNA, TCRdb's TRBD1 call cannot be checked. The CDR3 contains 14 residues. Germline V lookup: CDR1 KGHSH, CDR2 LQKENI. The CDR3 spells CASSSGQGGYEQYF.

The chain has TRBV6-5 and TRBJ1-2. CDR1 and CDR2 (germline): MNHEY, SVGAGI. The CDR3 is made up of 12 amino acids. The CDR3 spells CASTGGSYGYTF.

This chain joins TRBV2 and TRBJ1-2. This CDR3 is built from 16 residues. CDR1 SNHLY and CDR2 FYNNEI come from the germline V gene. CDR3 in amino acids: CASRTGSARANYGYTF.

The chain carries TRBV6-2 or TRBV6-3 and TRBJ2-1; lacking DNA, the TRBD2 call made by TCRdb goes unchecked. Germline V CDR1 and CDR2: MNHEY, SVGEGT. CDR3 length: 15 residues. The CDR3 here is CASSVSGNSYNEQFF.

The chain links TRBV12-3 or TRBV12-4 to TRBJ1-5. The CDR3 has 13 amino acids. CDR3 sequence: CASSWLSNQPQHF.

CDR3 amino acids: CASSGTSGRAYNEQFF. V is TRBV5-6 and J is TRBJ2-1; TCRdb's assignment of TRBD2 cannot be checked, as there is no DNA. Germline CDR1 is SGHDT and CDR2 is YYEEEE. The CDR3 is made up of 16 amino acids.

The chain has TRBV29-1 and TRBJ2-1; TCRdb names TRBD2, which stays unverified in the absence of DNA. In germline, CDR1 is SQVTM, CDR2 ANQGSEA. CDR3 length equals 17 residues. The CDR3 sequence is CSASKGTIPNPYNEQFF.

CDR3 amino acids: CASSLARGYNEQFF. This rearrangement joins TRBV5-1 to TRBJ2-1; the TRBD1 assignment by TCRdb is unverifiable without DNA. CDR3 length equals 14 residues. The germline V gene encodes CDR1 SGHRS and CDR2 YFSETQ.

This chain uses TRBV7-2 with TRBJ1-2. CDR1 SGHTA and CDR2 FQGNSA come from the germline V gene. This CDR3 contains 11 residues. CDR3 region: CASSESYGYTF.

The chain has TRBV2 and TRBJ2-1. CDR1 is SNHLY, CDR2 FYNNEI, per germline. This CDR3 has 17 residues. CDR3 residues: CASSELSGSSSYNEQFF. The complete variable domain, with remaining parts taken from reference TRBV2 and TRBJ2-1, reads EPEVTQTPSHQVTQMGQEVILRCVPISNHLYFYWYRQILGQKVEFLVSFYNNEISEKSEIFDDQFSVERPDGSNFTLKIRSTKLEDSAMYFCASSELSGSSSYNEQFFGPGTRLTVL.

The chain couples TRBV29-1 to TRBJ1-1. CDR3 length equals 13 residues. Germline values: CDR1 SQVTM, CDR2 ANQGSEA. The CDR3 loop is CSVESRTSKEAFF.

This chain links TRBV7-9 with TRBJ2-7; TCRdb's D gene call, TRBD1, goes unchecked for lack of DNA. Germline V gene data show CDR1 as SEHNR and CDR2 as FQNEAQ (reference sequence). The CDR3 sequence is 13 residues long. CDR3: CASSPRGENEQYF.

CDR3 sequence: CSARRGDGETQYF. V usage is TRBV29-1 and J usage is TRBJ2-5; the D call from TCRdb, TRBD1, cannot be confirmed without DNA. The germline V gene encodes CDR1 SQVTM and CDR2 ANQGSEA. The CDR3 has 13 amino acids.

The chain is built from TRBV29-1 and TRBJ1-1. CDR1 and CDR2 from the germline V gene are SQVTM and ANQGSEA. CDR3 size: 13 residues. CDR3 amino acids: CSVLGRMNTEAFF.

The chain combines TRBV11-2 with TRBJ2-7. The CDR3 covers 13 residues. Germline CDR1 SGHAT, CDR2 FQNNGV. CDR3: CASSFIPRDAQYF.

This sequence joins TRBV20-1 and TRBJ2-1; TCRdb's D gene call, TRBD1, goes unchecked for lack of DNA. Per germline, CDR1 DFQATT and CDR2 SNEGSKA (reference sequence). This CDR3 has 16 residues. The CDR3 sequence: CSATPGISRSYNEQFF.

The rearrangement joins TRBV12-3 or TRBV12-4 to TRBJ1-4; absent DNA, TCRdb's TRBD1 call cannot be checked. This CDR3 contains 17 residues. CDR3 residues: CASSRYPQTGGDEKLFF.

The chain joins TRBV2 to TRBJ2-1; absent DNA, TCRdb's TRBD2 call cannot be checked. The CDR3 length is 15 residues. CDR1 and CDR2 from the germline V gene are SNHLY and FYNNEI. CDR3 region: CASGRLAGVPLAQFF.

This chain links TRBV29-1 with TRBJ2-7; TCRdb selects TRBD2, and the lack of DNA leaves this call unchecked. CDR3 length: 13 residues. Germline V gene sequence: CDR1 SQVTM, CDR2 ANQGSEA. CDR3 amino acids: CSARELAAYEQYF.

The CDR3 loop is CSAAKPPSEQFF. This chain links TRBV20-1 with TRBJ2-1; the TCRdb D gene call, TRBD1, has no DNA to confirm it. Per the germline V gene, CDR1 is DFQATT and CDR2 is SNEGSKA (reference sequence). This CDR3 region has 12 residues.

V gene TRBV5-1 combines with J gene TRBJ1-1. Germline values: CDR1 SGHRS, CDR2 YFSETQ. The CDR3 extends over 13 amino acids. CDR3 sequence reads: CASSPRTNTEAFF.

The CDR3 reads CSVALMTVNTEAFF. The chain carries TRBV29-1 and TRBJ1-1; the D call of TRBD1 rests on TCRdb alone, since no DNA is present to check it. This CDR3 contains 14 residues. Germline-derived CDR1 and CDR2 are SQVTM and ANQGSEA.